This TCR beta chain comes out of a study of cytomegalovirus exposure and HLA in healthy donors. Study-wide results and limits: Analysis performed later found roughly 18,000 TCR beta sequences associated with HLA alleles at 0.05 false discovery rate.

On this clone: Its antigen is undetermined.

Vbeta (60) and Jbeta (13) primers were used in the PCR. The method was immunoSEQ multiplex PCR; TCRdb's version includes in-frame clones alone and lacks a portion of them. In the table there are around 250,000 clones, 80% to 95% of which are singletons. V was trimmed by 2 bases and J by 0 bases, leaving 7 bases between them. The CDR3 is 14 amino acids. Germline CDR1 and CDR2: ENHRY and SYGVKD. The origin of this receptor is a girl aged 2-10 years in good health and CMV-seronegative. The chain recombines TRBV10-3 with TRBJ2-5, with unresolved D. Input material: PBMCs. The CDR3 is CAISEAENQETQYF. Here the CDR3 DNA reads TGTGCCATCAGTGAGGCCGAGAACCAAGAGACCCAGTACTTC.